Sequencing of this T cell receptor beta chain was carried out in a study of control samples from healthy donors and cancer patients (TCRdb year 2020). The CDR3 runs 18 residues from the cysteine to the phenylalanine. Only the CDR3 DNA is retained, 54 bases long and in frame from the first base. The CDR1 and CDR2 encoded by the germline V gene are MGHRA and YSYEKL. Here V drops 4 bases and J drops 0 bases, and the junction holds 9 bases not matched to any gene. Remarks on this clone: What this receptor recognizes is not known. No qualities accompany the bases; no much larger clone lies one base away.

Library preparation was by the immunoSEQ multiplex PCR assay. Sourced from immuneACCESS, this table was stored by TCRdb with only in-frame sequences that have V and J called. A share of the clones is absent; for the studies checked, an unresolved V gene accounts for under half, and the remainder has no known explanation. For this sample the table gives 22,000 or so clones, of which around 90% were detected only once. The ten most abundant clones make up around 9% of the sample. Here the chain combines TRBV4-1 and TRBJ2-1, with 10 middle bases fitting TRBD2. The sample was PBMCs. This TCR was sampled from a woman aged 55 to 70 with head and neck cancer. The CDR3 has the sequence CASSPRTSGESSYNEQFF. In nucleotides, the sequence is TGCGCCAGCAGCCCCCGAACTAGCGGGGAAAGCTCCTACAATGAGCAGTTCTTC.